The entry that follows covers one TCR beta chain sequence. What it binds is not known. This sample stems from a study of cytomegalovirus exposure and HLA in healthy donors. General study points: CMV serostatus was the only immune exposure information that was available. Despite most TCR sequences being rare, some public TCRs occurred in many donors. Relative to equally common others, HLA-associated TCR beta chains showed greater clonal expansion in a later analysis. Previous analysis showed most TCR beta V segments were productive about 87% or about 30% of the time.

The PCR ran on 60 Vbeta and 13 Jbeta primers. The repertoire was sequenced with immunoSEQ multiplex PCR; TCRdb's copy has only in-frame clones and lacks some. This sample has under 200,000 clones; 75% occur once, and the top ten carry around 3%. The TCR sequence derives from a woman aged 50 to 65 in good health and CMV-seropositive. The source material was PBMCs.

The CDR3 is CASGASGATDTQYF. The CDR3 nucleotides read TGTGCCAGCGGTGCTAGCGGGGCAACAGATACGCAGTATTTT. This chain connects TRBV27 to TRBJ2-3, with 9 bases fitting TRBD2. The CDR3 loop spans 14 amino acids. The ends lost 8 bases at V and 3 bases at J; junction bases unmatched: 6. Germline V lookup: CDR1 MNHEY, CDR2 SMNVEV (reference sequence).